This record looks at one T cell receptor (beta chain) sequence and its context. This entry comes from a study of blood T cell repertoires in COVID-19. Study in general: PBMCs, B-cell-depleted T cells, or T cells were the source of the cDNA or gDNA that made up the material.

In germline, CDR1 is LNHDA, CDR2 SQIVND (reference sequence). V was shortened by 10 bases and J by 5 bases, with 17 bases between the two germline ends. The CDR3 consists of 13 residues. Authors' methods: Reference gene primers were amplified, and this amplification served to estimate nucleated cell counts. Some clones are missing from TCRdb's copy, which holds only in-frame ones; the method was immunoSEQ multiplex PCR. Clone size and the V and J calls come from that table; the DNA yielded D and trimming. This table has roughly 280,000 clones, about 85% appearing once. The J gene is TRBJ1-1, the V gene TRBV19; tentatively, D is TRBD1 (5 bases). This receptor was obtained from a man aged 18 to 30 with active or convalescent COVID-19. Material: peripheral blood. The chain's CDR3 is CATFTGVGTEAFF. In DNA, the CDR3 is TGTGCCACTTTCACGGGGGTTGGGACTGAAGCTTTCTTT.